This TCR beta chain is from a study of T cell responses to AZD1222 COVID-19 vaccine. Trimming removed 2 bases at V and 4 bases at J, with 5 bases between. Germline V gene lookup returns CDR1 MDHEN and CDR2 SYDVKM. This CDR3 comprises 12 residues. Assay: immunoSEQ multiplex PCR; the TCRdb copy retains only in-frame clones and omits some. Among more than 150,000 clones listed, around 87% were seen once. This chain connects TRBV28 to TRBJ1-2, with D uncertain. Sample: peripheral blood, taken 28 days after the second AZD1222 dose. The TCR comes from an adult who received the AZD1222 COVID-19 vaccine. CDR3 protein: CASSLAAYGYTF. The DNA of the CDR3 is TGTGCCAGCAGTTTAGCAGCCTATGGCTACACCTTC.